This T cell receptor (beta chain) was observed in a study of blood T cell repertoires in COVID-19. Across the whole study: Sites in the United States, Italy and Spain provided acute and convalescent COVID-19 samples. Sources were T cells, B-cell-depleted T cells, or PBMCs; the material itself was cDNA or gDNA.

The repertoire was sequenced with immunoSEQ multiplex PCR; TCRdb's copy has only in-frame clones and lacks some. Of tens of thousands of clones in the sample, 88% were seen once. V was shortened by 4 bases and J by 11 bases, with 17 bases between the two germline ends. The CDR3 contains 13 residues. Germline lookup yields CDR1 SQVTM and CDR2 ANQGSEA. This TCR came from a man between 60 and 70 years old with active COVID-19. The gene calls are TRBV29-1 and TRBJ1-4, with D perhaps matching TRBD1 (6 bases). The material sequenced was peripheral blood. The CDR3 region has the DNA TGCAGCGTTGCAGCGACAGGAAGGGATAAACTGTTTTTT. It is translated as CSVAATGRDKLFF.